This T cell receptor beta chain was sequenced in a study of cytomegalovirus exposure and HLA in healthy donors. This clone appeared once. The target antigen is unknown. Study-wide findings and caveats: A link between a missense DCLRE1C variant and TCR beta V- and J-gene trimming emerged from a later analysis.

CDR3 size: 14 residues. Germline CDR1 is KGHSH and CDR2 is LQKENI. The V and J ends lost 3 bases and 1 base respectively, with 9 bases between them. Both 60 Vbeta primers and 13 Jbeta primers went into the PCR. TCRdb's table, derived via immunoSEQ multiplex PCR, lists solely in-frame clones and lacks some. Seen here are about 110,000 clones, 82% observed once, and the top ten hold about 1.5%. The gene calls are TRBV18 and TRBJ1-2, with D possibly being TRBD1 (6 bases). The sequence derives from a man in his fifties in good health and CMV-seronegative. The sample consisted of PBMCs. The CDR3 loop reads CASSPRTVNYGYTF. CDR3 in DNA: TGTGCCAGCTCACCCAGGACAGTTAACTATGGCTACACCTTC.